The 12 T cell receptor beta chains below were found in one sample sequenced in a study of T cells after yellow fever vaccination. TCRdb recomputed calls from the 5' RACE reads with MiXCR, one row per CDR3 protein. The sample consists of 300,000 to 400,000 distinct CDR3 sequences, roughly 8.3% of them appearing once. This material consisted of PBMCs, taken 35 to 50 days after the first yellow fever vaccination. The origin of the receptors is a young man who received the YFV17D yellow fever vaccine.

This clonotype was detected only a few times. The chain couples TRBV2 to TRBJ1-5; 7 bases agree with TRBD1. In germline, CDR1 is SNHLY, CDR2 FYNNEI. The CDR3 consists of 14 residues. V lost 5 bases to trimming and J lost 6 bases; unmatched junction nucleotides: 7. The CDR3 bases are TGTGCCAGCAGTCCCGACAGGGATGGTCAGCCCCAGCATTTT. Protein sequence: CASSPDRDGQPQHF.

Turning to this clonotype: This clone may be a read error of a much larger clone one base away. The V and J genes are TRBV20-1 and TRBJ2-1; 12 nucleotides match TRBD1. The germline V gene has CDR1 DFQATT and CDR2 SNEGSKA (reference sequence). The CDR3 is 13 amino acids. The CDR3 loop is CSEGQGARNEPFF. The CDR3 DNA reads TGCAGTGAGGGACAGGGGGCGCGGAATGAGCCGTTCTTC.

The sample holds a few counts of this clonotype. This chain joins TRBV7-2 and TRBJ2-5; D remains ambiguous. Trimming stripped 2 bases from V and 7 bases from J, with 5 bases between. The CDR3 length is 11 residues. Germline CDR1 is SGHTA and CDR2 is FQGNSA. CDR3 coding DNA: TGTGCCAGCAGCTTACTGGGGACCCAGTACTTC. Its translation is CASSLLGTQYF.

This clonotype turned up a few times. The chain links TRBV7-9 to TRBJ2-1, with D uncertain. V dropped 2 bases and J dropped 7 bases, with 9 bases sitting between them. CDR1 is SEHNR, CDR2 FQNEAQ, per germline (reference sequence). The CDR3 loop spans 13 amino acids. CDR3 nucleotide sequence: TGTGCCAGCAGCTTATACAGACCAAATGAGCAGTTCTTC. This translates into CASSLYRPNEQFF.

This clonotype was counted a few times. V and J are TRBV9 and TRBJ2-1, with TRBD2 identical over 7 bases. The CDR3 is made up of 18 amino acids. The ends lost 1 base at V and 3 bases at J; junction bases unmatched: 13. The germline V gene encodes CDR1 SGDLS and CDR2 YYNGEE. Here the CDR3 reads CASSVFPRPRGGYNEQFF. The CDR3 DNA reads TGTGCCAGCAGCGTATTTCCCAGGCCCCGCGGGGGCTACAATGAGCAGTTCTTC.

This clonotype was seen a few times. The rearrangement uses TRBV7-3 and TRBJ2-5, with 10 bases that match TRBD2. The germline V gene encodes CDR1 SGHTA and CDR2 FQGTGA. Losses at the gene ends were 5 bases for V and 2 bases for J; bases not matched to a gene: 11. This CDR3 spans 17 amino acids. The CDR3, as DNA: TGTGCCAGCAGCCCCGGTAGCGGGGGGCAACAACAAGAGACCCAGTACTTC. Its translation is CASSPGSGGQQQETQYF.

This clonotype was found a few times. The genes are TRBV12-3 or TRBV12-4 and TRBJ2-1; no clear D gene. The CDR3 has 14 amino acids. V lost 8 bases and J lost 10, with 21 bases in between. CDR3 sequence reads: CASQRAAGVLEQFF. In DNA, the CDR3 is TGTGCCAGCCAAAGAGCCGCAGGAGTATTGGAGCAGTTCTTC.

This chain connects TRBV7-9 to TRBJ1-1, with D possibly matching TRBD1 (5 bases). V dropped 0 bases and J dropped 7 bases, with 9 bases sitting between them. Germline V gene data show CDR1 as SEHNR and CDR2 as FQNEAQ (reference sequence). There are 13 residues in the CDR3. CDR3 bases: TGTGCCAGCAGCTTAGCAGGGGAAGGTGAAGCTTTCTTT. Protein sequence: CASSLAGEGEAFF.

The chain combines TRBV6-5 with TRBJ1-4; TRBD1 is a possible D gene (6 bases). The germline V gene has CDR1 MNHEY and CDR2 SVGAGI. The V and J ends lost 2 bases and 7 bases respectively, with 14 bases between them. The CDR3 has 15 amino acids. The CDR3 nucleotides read TGTGCCAGCAGTTACGGCAGGGGTACTGGTGAAAAACTGTTTTTT. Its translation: CASSYGRGTGEKLFF.

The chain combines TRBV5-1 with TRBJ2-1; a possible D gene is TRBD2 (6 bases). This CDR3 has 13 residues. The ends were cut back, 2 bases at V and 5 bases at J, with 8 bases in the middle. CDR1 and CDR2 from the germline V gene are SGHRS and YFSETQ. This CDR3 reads CASSFGGDNEQFF. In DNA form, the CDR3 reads TGCGCCAGCAGCTTTGGCGGGGACAATGAGCAGTTCTTC. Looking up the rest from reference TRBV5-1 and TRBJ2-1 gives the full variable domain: KAGVTQTPRYLIKTRGQQVTLSCSPISGHRSVSWYQQTPGQGLQFLFEYFSETQRNKGNFPGRFSGRQFSNSRSEMNVSTLELGDSALYLCASSFGGDNEQFFGPGTRLTVL.

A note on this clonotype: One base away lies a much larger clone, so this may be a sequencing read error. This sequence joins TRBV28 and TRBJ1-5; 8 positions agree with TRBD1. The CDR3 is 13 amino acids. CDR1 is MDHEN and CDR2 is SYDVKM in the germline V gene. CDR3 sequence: CAGSETGGQPQHF. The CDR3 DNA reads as TGTGCCGGCAGCGAAACAGGGGGGCAGCCCCAGCATTTT.

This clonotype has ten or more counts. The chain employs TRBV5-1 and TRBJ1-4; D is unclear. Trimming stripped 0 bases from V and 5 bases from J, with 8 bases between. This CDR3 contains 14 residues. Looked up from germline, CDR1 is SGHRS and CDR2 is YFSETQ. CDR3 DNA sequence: TGCGCCAGCAGCTTGGGGGGAGAGAATGAAAAACTGTTTTTT. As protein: CASSLGGENEKLFF.